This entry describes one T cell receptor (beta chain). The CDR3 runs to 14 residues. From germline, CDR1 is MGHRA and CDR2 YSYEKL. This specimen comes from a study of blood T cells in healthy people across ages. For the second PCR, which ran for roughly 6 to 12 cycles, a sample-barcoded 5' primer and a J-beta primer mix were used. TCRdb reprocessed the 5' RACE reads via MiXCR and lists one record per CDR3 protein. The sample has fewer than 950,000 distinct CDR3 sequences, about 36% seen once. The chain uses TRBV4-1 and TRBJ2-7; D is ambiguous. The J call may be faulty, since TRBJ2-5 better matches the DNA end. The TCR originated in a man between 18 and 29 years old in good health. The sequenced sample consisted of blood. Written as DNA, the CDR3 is TGCGCCAGCAGCCAAGATGGTGGAAGAGAGACCCAGTACTTC. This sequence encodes CASSQDGGRETQYF.